This T cell receptor beta chain was identified during a study of tumor-infiltrating lymphocytes in primary liver carcinoma. This CDR3 has 16 amino acids. V lost 2 bases to trimming and J lost 0 bases, with 11 bases between them. CDR1 MNHEY and CDR2 SVGEGT come from the germline V gene. Germline DNA was extracted too, while blood RNA derived from unsorted whole blood. Synthesis of TCR beta cDNA was carried out from 500 ng total RNA with a constant-region primer. Each TCR beta library was derived from three nested multiplex PCR rounds that employed slightly modified ARM-PCR. The opening two PCR rounds, around 10 cycles each, paired TRBV1-TRBV30 forward primers with a C-beta reverse primer. TCRdb re-derived calls from the multiplex PCR reads in MiXCR, one entry per CDR3 protein. Altogether approximately 340,000 distinct CDR3 sequences are present, roughly two thirds being singletons, with the ten largest covering roughly 6.5%.

This clonotype was detected ten times or more. The sample was peripheral blood. This TCR was recovered from a man in his forties with primary liver carcinoma and hepatitis B virus infection. The chain is built from TRBV6-2 or TRBV6-3 and TRBJ1-5; D uncertain. This chain's CDR3 is CASSYPQVGSNQPQHF. The CDR3, as DNA: TGTGCCAGCAGTTACCCGCAGGTTGGTAGCAATCAGCCCCAGCATTTT.